These 32 T cell receptor beta chains came from one sample sequenced in a study of blood T cell repertoires in COVID-19. Profiled with immunoSEQ multiplex PCR; TCRdb holds only in-frame clones, not every one. Of under 300,000 clones in the sample, just over 90% were seen once. The specimen sequenced was PBMCs or T cells enriched from blood (not recorded which). The receptors were gathered from a woman between 18 and 29 years old who had recovered from COVID-19.

The CDR3 region has the DNA TGTGCCAGCAGAGTCCGGGAGGGTTTTGGCTACACCTTC. Protein product: CASRVREGFGYTF. This chain uses TRBV27 with TRBJ1-2, with D uncertain. The CDR3 is 13 residues long. CDR1 is MNHEY and CDR2 is SMNVEV in the germline V gene (reference sequence). V lost 6 bases and J 7 bases, leaving 15 bases between the germline ends.

The rearrangement joins TRBV5-1 to TRBJ1-2; 7 bases map to TRBD1. Germline V gene sequence: CDR1 SGHRS, CDR2 YFSETQ. The length of the CDR3 is 14 residues. V shed 4 bases and J 8 bases; nucleotides not matched to a gene: 11. The CDR3 reads CASSQTDRIGGYTF. CDR3 nucleotides: TGCGCCAGCAGCCAAACGGACAGGATAGGGGGCTACACCTTC.

The gene calls are TRBV11-3 and TRBJ2-3; D is ambiguous. Germline V gene data show CDR1 as SGHNT and CDR2 as YENEEA. V lost 1 base and J 0 bases, leaving 17 bases between the germline ends. The CDR3 is made up of 18 amino acids. CDR3 loop: CASSLGAHLVPSTDTQYF. In nucleotides, the CDR3 is TGTGCCAGCAGCTTAGGCGCCCACCTTGTTCCAAGCACAGATACGCAGTATTTT.

The chain recombines TRBV5-4 with TRBJ1-1; 7 bases align to TRBD1. Trimming at V came to 1 base and at J to 1 base, leaving 4 bases not matched to a gene. CDR1 and CDR2 (germline): SGHNT, YYREEE (reference sequence). CDR3 length: 15 residues. The CDR3 here is CASSLLRTGNTEAFF. The CDR3, as DNA: TGTGCCAGCAGCTTGTTGCGGACAGGGAACACTGAAGCTTTCTTT.

The V gene is TRBV7-9, the J gene TRBJ1-1; D is undetermined. The CDR3 is 15 residues long. V was shortened by 2 bases and J by 2 bases, with 12 bases between the two germline ends. Germline loops: CDR1 SEHNR, CDR2 FQNEAQ (reference sequence). The CDR3 DNA sequence: TGTGCCAGCAGCTTACGGAGGCAGATTAACACTGAAGCTTTCTTT. Translated: CASSLRRQINTEAFF.

A few counts support this clone. The CDR3 DNA follows: TGTGCCGTGGGGACTAGCGGCAACAATGAGCAGTTCTTC. It is translated as CAVGTSGNNEQFF. V and J are TRBV10-3 and TRBJ2-1; 11 nucleotides line up with TRBD2. The V and J ends lost 11 bases and 5 bases, in that order; junction bases with no gene match: 5. The CDR3 is made up of 13 amino acids. Germline loops: CDR1 ENHRY, CDR2 SYGVKD.

The chain joins TRBV18 to TRBJ2-7; no clear D. There are 17 residues in the CDR3. Trimming took 1 base from V and 2 from J, leaving 18 bases between them. The germline V gene encodes CDR1 KGHSH and CDR2 LQKENI. In nucleotides, the CDR3 is TGTGCCAGCTCACCACTAATGGCGGTTCAAGTCACCTACGAGCAGTACTTC. It yields the protein CASSPLMAVQVTYEQYF.

V usage is TRBV9 and J usage is TRBJ1-6, with 7 nucleotides matching TRBD1. Germline CDR1 and CDR2: SGDLS and YYNGEE. After removal of 1 base from V and 7 bases from J, the junction contained 8 bases not matched to a gene. This CDR3 is built from 16 residues. CDR3 region: CASSVSERGLNSPLHF. CDR3 nucleotides: TGTGCCAGCAGCGTATCAGAAAGGGGGCTGAATTCACCCCTCCACTTT.

The chain carries TRBV5-1 and TRBJ1-2; TRBD1 might be the D (6 bases). The CDR3 is made up of 15 amino acids. The V end was cut by 0 bases, the J end by 6 bases, with 15 bases between. Per germline, CDR1 SGHRS and CDR2 YFSETQ. The CDR3 sequence: CASSLEGWEGDGYTF. As DNA, the CDR3 is TGCGCCAGCAGCTTGGAAGGTTGGGAGGGGGATGGCTACACCTTC.

The gene calls are TRBV24-1 and TRBJ1-5, with D possibly being TRBD1 (6 bases). The CDR3 is 16 residues long. Per the germline V gene, CDR1 is KGHDR and CDR2 is SFDVKD. Trimming removed 3 bases from V and 1 base from J, with 12 bases in between. The CDR3 sequence: CATSDRAGASNQPQHF. Here the CDR3 DNA reads TGTGCCACCAGTGATAGGGCAGGGGCGAGCAATCAGCCCCAGCATTTT.

This chain uses TRBV2 with TRBJ2-7, with TRBD2 matching 8 bases. Germline V gene data show CDR1 as SNHLY and CDR2 as FYNNEI. V was pared by 4 bases and J by 6 bases, with 11 bases of the junction left unmatched. The length of the CDR3 is 15 residues. The CDR3 region is CASSATSGSSSEQYF. CDR3 nucleotide sequence: TGTGCCAGCAGTGCCACAAGCGGGAGTAGTTCCGAGCAGTACTTC.

V gene TRBV2 combines with J gene TRBJ2-5; perhaps TRBD1 as D (6 bases). Germline assignment: CDR1 SNHLY and CDR2 FYNNEI. V was shortened by 8 bases and J by 0 bases, with 13 bases between the two germline ends. The CDR3 extends over 14 amino acids. The CDR3 nucleotides read TGTGCCAGCCGGGCCGGGACACACCAAGAGACCCAGTACTTC. Amino acid sequence: CASRAGTHQETQYF.

This chain uses TRBV3-1 (or the pseudogene TRBV3-2) with TRBJ2-5, with 7 bases matching TRBD1. This CDR3 is built from 14 residues. Germline V gives CDR1 LGHDT, CDR2 YNNKEL (reference sequence). V dropped 5 bases and J dropped 1; count of bases not matched to a gene: 4. The CDR3 reads CASSVGTAQETQYF. CDR3 sequence (DNA): TGTGCCAGCAGCGTCGGGACAGCCCAAGAGACCCAGTACTTC.

The chain combines TRBV6-2 or TRBV6-3 with TRBJ1-1; TRBD1 matches 8 bases. After removal of 2 bases from V and 3 bases from J, the junction contained 8 bases not matched to a gene. CDR3 size: 16 residues. Germline V CDR1 and CDR2: MNHEY, SVGEGT. The CDR3 spells CASSYPDRVEYTEAFF. The CDR3 nucleotides are TGTGCCAGCAGTTACCCGGACAGGGTGGAGTACACTGAAGCTTTCTTT.

The chain carries TRBV15 and TRBJ1-1; the match to TRBD1 covers 11 bases. Germline loops: CDR1 LNHNV, CDR2 YYDKDF (reference sequence). V trimming: 2 bases; J trimming: 5 bases; junction bases outside the gene matches: 7. The CDR3 is made up of 16 amino acids. CDR3 loop: CATSRSRDRGSTEAFF. The CDR3 nucleotides read TGTGCCACCAGCAGATCCCGGGACAGGGGGTCGACTGAAGCTTTCTTT.

The CDR3 loop is CASSLMDRPNTGELFF. The CDR3 DNA follows: TGTGCCAGCAGTCTCATGGACAGACCTAACACCGGGGAGCTGTTTTTT. The V gene is TRBV28, the J gene TRBJ2-2; the D gene is possibly TRBD1 (6 bases). The CDR3 runs 16 residues. In germline, CDR1 is MDHEN, CDR2 SYDVKM. The ends were cut back, 5 bases at V and 2 bases at J, with 15 bases in the middle.

The rearrangement joins TRBV5-5 to TRBJ1-1; D not certain. Germline CDR1 reads SGHKS; CDR2 reads YYEKEE (reference sequence). The CDR3 is 13 residues long. The V gene lost 4 bases and the J gene lost 1 base, with 8 bases spanning the gap. The CDR3 loop reads CASSPLRNTEAFF. CDR3 in DNA: TGTGCCAGCAGCCCCCTTCGGAACACTGAAGCTTTCTTT.

The V and J genes are TRBV19 and TRBJ2-2, with 7 bases matching TRBD2. This CDR3 region has 14 residues. CDR1 and CDR2 from the germline V gene are LNHDA and SQIVND (reference sequence). Trimming took 5 bases from V and 7 from J; bases not matched to a gene: 7. CDR3 nucleotide sequence: TGTGCCAGTAGTCCCGCGGGGAGGGGCGGGGAGCTGTTTTTT. Protein sequence: CASSPAGRGGELFF.

The chain combines TRBV25-1 with TRBJ1-4; maybe TRBD1 (5 bases). CDR3 length: 13 residues. Germline CDR1 MGHDK, CDR2 SYGVNS. V shed 6 bases and J shed 7 bases, with 12 bases lying between them. CDR3 sequence reads: CASSREGIEKLFF. For the CDR3, the DNA is TGTGCCAGCAGCAGGGAGGGCATTGAAAAACTGTTTTTT.

This clone has a single count. The chain recombines TRBV24-1 with TRBJ2-3; 7 bases are shared with TRBD2. The CDR3 covers 15 residues. With V trimmed by 1 base and J by 6 bases, 6 bases remained unmatched. Germline loops: CDR1 KGHDR, CDR2 SFDVKD. The CDR3 loop is CATSDFGGSMDTQYF. The CDR3 DNA is TGTGCCACCAGTGATTTCGGGGGGTCCATGGATACGCAGTATTTT.

The chain employs TRBV27 and TRBJ1-2; perhaps TRBD1 as D (6 bases). CDR1 MNHEY and CDR2 SMNVEV come from the germline V gene (reference sequence). This CDR3 comprises 17 residues. The V gene lost 5 bases and the J gene lost 5 bases, with 24 bases spanning the gap. CDR3 bases: TGTGCCAGCAGTAGTTACCTCGGGACACGGAGCCGATATGGCTACACCTTC. This sequence encodes CASSSYLGTRSRYGYTF.

The chain combines TRBV27 with TRBJ2-5, with 8 bases that match TRBD2. CDR1 is MNHEY and CDR2 is SMNVEV in the germline V gene (reference sequence). CDR3 size: 17 residues. Germline trimming cut 6 bases from V and 5 bases from J; bases unmatched to any gene: 17. The CDR3 DNA reads TGTGCCAGCAGCCCCACTCTGATCGGGGGGGGCCTTGAGACCCAGTACTTC. Its protein product is CASSPTLIGGGLETQYF.

The V and J genes are TRBV5-1 and TRBJ2-3; D not resolved. Germline V gene sequence: CDR1 SGHRS, CDR2 YFSETQ. The length of the CDR3 is 16 residues. V was shortened by 0 bases and J by 0 bases, with 11 bases between the two germline ends. The CDR3, as DNA: TGCGCCAGCAGCTTGGACCTAGAGGCTAGCACAGATACGCAGTATTTT. Translating gives CASSLDLEASTDTQYF.

The V and J genes are TRBV7-3 and TRBJ2-3; weak D call: TRBD2 (5 bases). Germline V gene lookup returns CDR1 SGHTA and CDR2 FQGTGA. The ends were cut back, 5 bases at V and 3 bases at J, with 12 bases in the middle. The CDR3 has 14 amino acids. The CDR3 sequence: CASSRARGTDTQYF. The CDR3 bases are TGTGCCAGCAGCCGAGCCCGCGGGACAGATACGCAGTATTTT.

This clone showed up just a few times. The chain links TRBV5-4 to TRBJ2-7; weak D call: TRBD1 (5 bases). The germline gives CDR1 SGHNT, CDR2 YYREEE (reference sequence). This CDR3 comprises 14 residues. V lost 4 bases and J lost 5, with 16 bases in between. The CDR3 region is CASSRTGAPNEQYF. CDR3 DNA sequence: TGTGCCAGCAGCCGAACAGGTGCCCCGAACGAGCAGTACTTC.

The genes are TRBV6-1 and TRBJ1-2, with 7 bases aligning to TRBD1. This CDR3 contains 15 residues. Looked up from germline, CDR1 is MNHNS and CDR2 is SASEGT. The V segment lost 1 base and the J segment 4 bases; nucleotides outside the gene matches: 6. CDR3 sequence: CASSEGQGPGYGYTF. CDR3 nucleotide sequence: TGTGCCAGCAGTGAAGGACAGGGACCGGGCTATGGCTACACCTTC.

This clone was counted a single time. The V gene is TRBV4-1, the J gene TRBJ1-4; D not resolved. Germline CDR1 and CDR2: MGHRA and YSYEKL. The CDR3 has 15 amino acids. V was clipped by 5 bases and J by 0 bases, with 10 bases between them. The CDR3 coding sequence is TGCGCCAGCAGCTACACAATTGCAACTAATGAAAAACTGTTTTTT. Protein: CASSYTIATNEKLFF.

The gene calls are TRBV9 and TRBJ1-1; 10 bases are a match to TRBD1. The V segment lost 4 bases and the J segment 4 bases; nucleotides outside the gene matches: 7. There are 15 residues in the CDR3. Germline-derived CDR1 and CDR2 are SGDLS and YYNGEE. CDR3 in amino acids: CASSSWGTGVTEAFF. For the CDR3, the DNA is TGTGCCAGCAGCTCTTGGGGGACAGGGGTCACTGAAGCTTTCTTT.

The V call is TRBV7-2, the J call TRBJ2-7; D is unresolved. V lost 1 base and J lost 11, with 9 bases in between. Germline assignment: CDR1 SGHTA and CDR2 FQGNSA. The CDR3 length is 11 residues. The chain's CDR3 is CASSLVMGEYF. CDR3 nucleotide sequence: TGTGCCAGCAGCTTAGTTATGGGCGAGTACTTC.

This sequence joins TRBV7-9 and TRBJ1-1; possibly TRBD1 for D (6 bases). V lost 3 bases and J 3 bases, leaving 11 bases between the germline ends. The CDR3 sequence is 14 residues long. CDR1 and CDR2 (germline): SEHNR, FQNEAQ (reference sequence). The CDR3 DNA reads as TGTGCCAGCAGCTTCACAGGGAGGGACACTGAAGCTTTCTTT. It encodes CASSFTGRDTEAFF.

The gene calls are TRBV29-1 and TRBJ1-2, with D maybe TRBD1 (6 bases). CDR3 length: 12 residues. Trimming left V 3 bases short and J 2 bases short, with 7 bases between. Germline CDR1 SQVTM, CDR2 ANQGSEA. Here the CDR3 DNA reads TGCAGCGTTGAGGGACACAACTATGGCTACACCTTC. Amino acids: CSVEGHNYGYTF.

The genes are TRBV13 and TRBJ2-7, with 7 nucleotides matching TRBD1. CDR3 size: 14 residues. The germline V gene encodes CDR1 PRHDT and CDR2 FYEKMQ (reference sequence). Trimming took 3 bases from V and 7 from J; bases not matched to a gene: 9. CDR3 sequence (DNA): TGTGCCAGCAGCTTCCTCGGACAGGTCGAAGAGCAGTACTTC. Protein product: CASSFLGQVEEQYF.